Reported below is one T cell receptor (beta chain). Its cognate antigen is unknown. Relative to the germline gene, one junction end is altered; a read error may explain this. These data are taken from a study of CD8 T cells in ankylosing spondylitis. Overall study results and limits: Disease-linked clones bore a CD8+ phenotype and were relatively rare in peripheral blood. A TCR beta motif made of roughly eight highly homologous variants seemed typical of ankylosing spondylitis blood.

MiXCR, applied by TCRdb to the 5' RACE reads, yields one record per CDR3 protein. The repertoire consists of about 110,000 distinct CDR3 sequences, with less than 25% occurring once and the leading ten covering roughly an eighth. The CDR3 runs to 12 residues. Looked up from germline, CDR1 is SQVTM and CDR2 is ANQGSEA. The chain recombines TRBV29-1 with TRBJ1-2, with D possibly matching TRBD1 (6 bases). Sample: synovial fluid, either unsorted or a sorted T cell fraction (not recorded which). This clonotype originated in a male donor with ankylosing spondylitis. This chain's CDR3 is CSVEGTLDGYTF. For the CDR3, the DNA is TGCAGCGTAGAAGGGACACTAGATGGCTACACCTTC.